Included here is one TCR beta chain sequence, with context. Its cognate antigen is unknown. Cultured CD4+ T-cell DNA underwent Oncomine TCR Beta short-read sequencing. From CD4+ T cells that had been cultured, genomic DNA was extracted. A single record per CDR3 protein comes from TCRdb applying MiXCR to the PCR reads. The repertoire holds 15,000 to 18,000 distinct CDR3 sequences, with 48% as singletons. The data stem from a study of vaccination and CD4 T cells after COVID-19. The V end was cut by 2 bases, the J end by 1 base, with 9 bases between. The CDR3 consists of 15 residues. Germline V gene data show CDR1 as SNHLY and CDR2 as FYNNEI. General study points: Convalescent patients displayed spike mono-reactivity in 304 of 307 vaccine-specific clones. SARS-CoV-2-reactive clonotypes rose nonsignificantly, with the median going from about 20 to 38.

Regarding treatment: roughly 10-day PBMC culture with coronavirus spike peptide pools or control peptides (ViraFEST assay). The TCR comes from a human donor who had recovered from COVID-19. Source: CD4+ T cells from blood, cultured in vitro, taken before SARS-CoV-2 vaccination. The chain is built from TRBV2 and TRBJ1-5, with TRBD1 as a possible D gene (5 bases). CDR3 coding DNA: TGTGCCAGCAGTGAACAGGGAATCAGCAATCAGCCCCAGCATTTT. The encoded protein is CASSEQGISNQPQHF.